This T cell receptor beta chain appears in the sequencing data of a study of cytomegalovirus exposure and HLA in healthy donors. Study outcomes and limitations: Rare TCR sequences dominated, though some public TCRs recurred in many donors. Per a later analysis, under 20,000 TCR beta sequences showed association with HLA alleles at 0.05 false discovery rate.

With regard to this clone: The antigen is undetermined.

The PCR contained 60 Vbeta and 13 Jbeta primers. TCRdb's table, derived via immunoSEQ multiplex PCR, lists solely in-frame clones and lacks some. The sample holds approximately 190,000 clones, 70% to 90% seen once. This CDR3 spans 15 amino acids. Per the germline V gene, CDR1 is MNHEY and CDR2 is SVGAGI. Trimming at V came to 5 bases and at J to 6 bases, leaving 10 bases not matched to a gene. Sequenced material: PBMCs. The chain joins TRBV6-5 to TRBJ2-1; 7 bases fit TRBD2. The source of this sequence is a woman aged 18-29 years in good health and CMV-seropositive. This CDR3 reads CASSPQEGTINEQFF. As DNA, the CDR3 is TGTGCCAGCAGTCCCCAGGAAGGGACTATCAATGAGCAGTTCTTC.